This paragraph reports one T cell receptor beta chain. Its cognate antigen is unknown. With exhausted-like traits, TPEX cells were early memory CD8+ T cells that were CCR7+ PD-1+ TIGIT+. UMI-labeled 5' RACE was used to make TCR beta libraries. TCRdb reanalyzed the 5' RACE reads and collapses them to one entry per CDR3 protein, without DNA. The listing records around 6,000 distinct CDR3 sequences. This sample stems from a study of human CD8 memory T cell subsets. The CDR3 is made up of 15 amino acids. Germline CDR1 reads MNHEY; CDR2 reads SMNVEV (reference sequence). Study results and limitations: The overlap between stem-like memory and precursor exhausted T cell repertoires was minimal.

Sequenced: CD8+ T cells from PBMCs. The receptor's source is a human donor in good health. J is TRBJ1-1 and V is TRBV27; the TRBD1 assignment by TCRdb is unverifiable without DNA. CDR3: CASSLYPEGDTEAFF.